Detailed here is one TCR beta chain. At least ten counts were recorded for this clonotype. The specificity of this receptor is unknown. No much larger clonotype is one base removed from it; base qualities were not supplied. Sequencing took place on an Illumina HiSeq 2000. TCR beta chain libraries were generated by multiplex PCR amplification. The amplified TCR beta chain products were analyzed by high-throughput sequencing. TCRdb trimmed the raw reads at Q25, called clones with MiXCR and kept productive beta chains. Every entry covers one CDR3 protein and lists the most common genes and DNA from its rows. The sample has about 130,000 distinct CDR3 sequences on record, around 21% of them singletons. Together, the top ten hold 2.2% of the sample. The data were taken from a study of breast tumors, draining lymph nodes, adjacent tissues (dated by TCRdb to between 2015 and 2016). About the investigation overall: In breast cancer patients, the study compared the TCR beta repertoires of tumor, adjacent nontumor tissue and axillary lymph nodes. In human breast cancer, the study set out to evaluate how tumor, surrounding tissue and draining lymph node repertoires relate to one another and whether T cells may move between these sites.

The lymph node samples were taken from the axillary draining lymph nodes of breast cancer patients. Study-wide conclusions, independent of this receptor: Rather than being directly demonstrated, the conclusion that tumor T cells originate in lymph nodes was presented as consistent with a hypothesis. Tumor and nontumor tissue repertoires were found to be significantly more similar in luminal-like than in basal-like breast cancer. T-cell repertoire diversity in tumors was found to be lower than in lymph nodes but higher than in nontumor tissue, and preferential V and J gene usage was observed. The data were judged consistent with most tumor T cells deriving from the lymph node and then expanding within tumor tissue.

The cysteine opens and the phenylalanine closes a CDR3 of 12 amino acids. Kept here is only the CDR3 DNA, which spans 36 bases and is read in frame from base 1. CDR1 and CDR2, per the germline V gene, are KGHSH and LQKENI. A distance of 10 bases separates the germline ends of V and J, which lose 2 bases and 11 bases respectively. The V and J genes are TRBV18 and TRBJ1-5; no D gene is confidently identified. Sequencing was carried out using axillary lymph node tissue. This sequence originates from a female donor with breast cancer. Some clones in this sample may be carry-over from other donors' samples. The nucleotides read TGTGCCAGCTCACCAGATTTATCGGCCCAGCATTTT. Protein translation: CASSPDLSAQHF.